The 23 T cell receptor beta chains in this list originate from one sample, sequenced in a study of T cell repertoires in cytomegalovirus infection. MiXCR was run by TCRdb on the reads, yielding one entry per CDR3 protein. Of approximately 320,000 distinct CDR3 sequences listed, over 7.5% are singletons. The source material was PBMCs. The receptors originated from a human donor in good health (CMV status not recorded). Some clones in this sample may be carry-over from other donors' samples.

This clonotype showed up many times. The rearrangement joins TRBV28 to TRBJ1-1; 10 bases are a match to TRBD1. The CDR3 is made up of 15 amino acids. V trimming: 5 bases; J trimming: 4 bases; junction bases outside the gene matches: 7. Germline-derived CDR1 and CDR2 are MDHEN and SYDVKM. The CDR3 loop reads CASSPWTGGSTEAFF. The CDR3 DNA sequence: TGTGCCAGCAGTCCCTGGACAGGGGGGAGCACTGAAGCTTTCTTT.

This clonotype was observed a handful of times. The J gene is TRBJ1-1, the V gene TRBV10-3; D gene ambiguous. The CDR3 spans 12 residues. V shed 4 bases and J shed 8 bases, with 11 bases lying between them. The germline gives CDR1 ENHRY, CDR2 SYGVKD. CDR3 sequence (DNA): TGTGCCATCAGTGGCCGGGGAGGGGAAGCTTTCTTT. This sequence encodes CAISGRGGEAFF.

The chain carries TRBV20-1 and TRBJ2-1; a weak D match, TRBD1 (6 bases). The V and J ends lost 2 bases and 5 bases respectively, with 16 bases between them. There are 15 residues in the CDR3. The germline CDR1 and CDR2 sequences are DFQATT and SNEGSKA (reference sequence). The CDR3 DNA reads TGCAGTGCTAGACCTCAAGGCAGGGGCCACAATGAGCAGTTCTTC. Translated: CSARPQGRGHNEQFF.

This clonotype occurred a few times. This sequence joins TRBV20-1 and TRBJ2-1; 10 positions match TRBD2. Germline CDR1 and CDR2: DFQATT and SNEGSKA (reference sequence). CDR3 size: 15 residues. Germline trimming cut 4 bases from V and 7 bases from J; bases unmatched to any gene: 10. The CDR3 DNA sequence: TGCAGTGCTAACTATCCTAGCGGGAGAAATAATGAGCAGTTCTTC. It specifies CSANYPSGRNNEQFF.

As concerns this clonotype: Given a much more abundant clone one base away, this may be a read error. V gene TRBV6-2 or TRBV6-3 combines with J gene TRBJ1-1; D possibly corresponds to TRBD1 (6 bases). Germline lookup yields CDR1 MNHEY and CDR2 SVGEGT. The CDR3 is 14 residues long. V lost 5 bases and J lost 3, with 13 bases in between. DNA of the CDR3: TGTGCCAGCAGTAACGACGGGGGGCACACTGAAGCTTTCTTT. It specifies CASSNDGGHTEAFF.

In this sample, this clonotype turned up many times. V and J are TRBV7-2 and TRBJ2-7; D is ambiguous. CDR1 SGHTA and CDR2 FQGNSA come from the germline V gene. The CDR3 has 13 residues. V was cut by 1 base and J by 6 bases, with 10 bases left in between. The CDR3 sequence is CASSLGQSREQYF. The CDR3 bases are TGTGCCAGCAGCTTAGGTCAGTCCCGCGAGCAGTACTTC.

This clonotype was seen more than once but under ten times. V and J are TRBV9 and TRBJ2-1; D ambiguous. Germline assignment: CDR1 SGDLS and CDR2 YYNGEE. This CDR3 spans 13 amino acids. Trimming cost V 3 bases and J 4 bases, with 8 bases left between them. The CDR3 DNA reads as TGTGCCAGCAGCGCCCATGGGTACAATGAGCAGTTCTTC. The encoded protein is CASSAHGYNEQFF. Together with reference TRBV9 and TRBJ2-1, the CDR3 gives the full variable domain: DSGVTQTPKHLITATGQRVTLRCSPRSGDLSVYWYQQSLDQGLQFLIQYYNGEERAKGNILERFSAQQFPDLHSELNLSSLELGDSALYFCASSAHGYNEQFFGPGTRLTVL.

This clonotype was recorded a few times. The CDR3 bases are TGTGCCAGCAGCTTAGACCGGCGGGGAAACTCCTACGAGCAGTACTTC. Translated: CASSLDRRGNSYEQYF. The chain links TRBV11-2 to TRBJ2-7; D might be TRBD2 (6 bases). Trimming took off 0 bases at V and 0 bases at J, with 12 bases between the two ends. From germline, CDR1 is SGHAT and CDR2 FQNNGV. There are 16 residues in the CDR3.

In its sample, this clonotype was seen many times. The chain has TRBV7-3 and TRBJ1-3; 8 nucleotides align to TRBD1. Germline values: CDR1 SGHTA, CDR2 FQGTGA. V lost 3 bases, J lost 3 bases, and 1 base stayed unmatched. There are 14 residues in the CDR3. The CDR3 nucleotides are TGTGCCAGCAGCTTGACAGGGGTTGGAAACACCATATATTTT. Translating gives CASSLTGVGNTIYF.

The chain recombines TRBV4-1 with TRBJ1-1, with 9 bases fitting TRBD1. Germline CDR1 MGHRA, CDR2 YSYEKL. The junction had 8 bases not matched to a gene; V was cut back by 2 bases and J by 1 base. The CDR3 spans 17 residues. The CDR3 bases are TGCGCCAGCAGCCAATTTACAGGGGGCAGTGGGAACACTGAAGCTTTCTTT. Its protein product is CASSQFTGGSGNTEAFF.

The chain links TRBV7-3 to TRBJ2-2, with 7 bases aligning to TRBD1. Germline CDR1 and CDR2: SGHTA and FQGTGA. This CDR3 has 15 amino acids. The V and J ends lost 5 bases and 2 bases, in that order; junction bases with no gene match: 5. The CDR3 sequence is CASSVDRVNTGELFF. The CDR3 DNA is TGTGCCAGCAGCGTCGACAGGGTCAACACCGGGGAGCTGTTTTTT.

This clonotype was observed many times. This CDR3 is CASSFDGGTTDTQYF. The CDR3 DNA follows: TGTGCCAGCAGCTTCGACGGGGGAACCACAGATACGCAGTATTTT. The chain is built from TRBV7-2 and TRBJ2-3; tentative D call: TRBD2 (6 bases). CDR3 length: 15 residues. Germline V CDR1 and CDR2: SGHTA, FQGNSA. The V and J ends lost 3 bases and 2 bases respectively, with 12 bases between them.

This clonotype was counted a few times. This chain's CDR3 is CATSEHNEQFF. The CDR3, as DNA: TGTGCCACCAGTGAACATAATGAGCAGTTCTTC. V is TRBV24-1 and J is TRBJ2-1; D gene uncertain. CDR3 length equals 11 residues. Germline V CDR1 and CDR2: KGHDR, SFDVKD. Trimming pared 4 bases from V and 7 bases from J, leaving 4 bases between.

This clonotype was seen ten or more times. This chain uses TRBV28 with TRBJ1-5; D gene uncertain. The germline gives CDR1 MDHEN, CDR2 SYDVKM. This CDR3 is built from 14 residues. The germline V and J ends were trimmed by 7 bases and 0 bases, with 10 bases remaining between them. The DNA for the CDR3 is TGTGCCAGCACCGAGGGCCATAGCAATCAGCCCCAGCATTTT. The encoded protein is CASTEGHSNQPQHF.

This clonotype was observed a single time. J is TRBJ1-5 and V is TRBV12-3 or TRBV12-4; D perhaps matches TRBD1 (5 bases). The CDR3 extends over 13 amino acids. V lost 3 bases to trimming and J lost 7 bases, with 10 bases between them. The CDR3 reads CASSLGQDQPQHF. CDR3 in DNA: TGTGCCAGCAGTTTGGGGCAGGACCAGCCCCAGCATTTT.

This clonotype was picked up a small number of times. This chain connects TRBV20-1 to TRBJ1-3; D is perhaps TRBD1 (6 bases). CDR1 is DFQATT, CDR2 SNEGSKA, per germline (reference sequence). The CDR3 sequence is 15 residues long. Trimming took 0 bases from V and 1 from J, leaving 10 bases between them. The CDR3 here is CSAREEQGSGNTIYF. DNA of the CDR3: TGCAGTGCTAGAGAAGAACAGGGATCTGGAAACACCATATATTTT.

This clonotype has ten or more counts. The chain is built from TRBV7-8 and TRBJ1-1; D ambiguous. Germline V CDR1 and CDR2: SGHVS, FQNEAQ. The CDR3 runs 14 residues. The V gene lost 6 bases and the J gene lost 6 bases, with 17 bases spanning the gap. The CDR3 loop is CASSVGLGRAEAFF. In DNA, the CDR3 is TGTGCCAGCAGTGTAGGACTGGGGAGGGCTGAAGCTTTCTTT.

This clonotype was found many times. The rearrangement links TRBV28 to TRBJ2-7; 8 nucleotides match TRBD2. The CDR3 consists of 16 residues. The trim removed 5 bases at V and 4 bases at J, leaving 13 bases unmatched. CDR1 is MDHEN, CDR2 SYDVKM, per germline. CDR3 coding DNA: TGTGCCAGCAGTCGGAAAAGGGGGACTAGAACATACGAGCAGTACTTC. It translates to CASSRKRGTRTYEQYF.

V usage is TRBV11-2 and J usage is TRBJ2-1; D uncertain. V lost 0 bases to trimming and J lost 0 bases, with 12 bases between them. Germline lookup yields CDR1 SGHAT and CDR2 FQNNGV. The CDR3 length is 17 residues. The CDR3 is CASSLDRQASSYNEQFF. CDR3 sequence (DNA): TGTGCCAGCAGCTTAGATCGGCAGGCCAGCTCCTACAATGAGCAGTTCTTC.

This sequence joins TRBV28 and TRBJ1-6; TRBD1 might be the D (5 bases). With 3 bases removed from V and 16 bases from J, the gap between germline ends came to 13 bases. This CDR3 is 12 amino acids long. Germline V CDR1 and CDR2: MDHEN, SYDVKM. The CDR3 DNA is TGTGCCAGCAGTTTTTCCGCGGGGGAACTCCACTTT. This encodes CASSFSAGELHF.

This clonotype appeared a few times. The chain uses TRBV7-3 and TRBJ2-2; the match to TRBD2 covers 14 bases. After removal of 1 base from V and 1 base from J, the junction contained 5 bases not matched to a gene. This CDR3 region has 19 residues. The V gene's germline CDR1 is SGHTA and CDR2 FQGTGA. The CDR3 DNA reads as TGTGCCAGCAGCTTAATCCGACTAGCGGGGGGGAAGAACACCGGGGAGCTGTTTTTT. Its translation: CASSLIRLAGGKNTGELFF.

This rearrangement joins TRBV15 to TRBJ2-5, with D tentatively TRBD1 (6 bases). CDR1 is LNHNV and CDR2 is YYDKDF in the germline V gene (reference sequence). V was cut by 6 bases and J by 0 bases, with 11 bases left in between. The CDR3 totals 14 residues. The DNA of the CDR3 is TGTGCCACCAGGGGGGCAGGAAACCAAGAGACCCAGTACTTC. Its translation is CATRGAGNQETQYF.

V is TRBV28 and J is TRBJ2-1, with D unclear. CDR1 is MDHEN, CDR2 SYDVKM, per germline. The length of the CDR3 is 15 residues. Trimming left V 2 bases short and J 4 bases short, with 12 bases between. CDR3 sequence: CASSLINRIYNEQFF. The CDR3 nucleotides read TGTGCCAGCAGTTTAATTAACAGAATTTACAATGAGCAGTTCTTC.